This entry lists 32 T cell receptor beta chains sequenced from one sample in a study of T-cell reconstitution after alpha-beta-depleted transplantation in children. Preparing the TCRbeta library involved the use of unique molecular identifiers. A single record per CDR3 protein comes from TCRdb applying MiXCR to the PCR reads. The table records roughly 300,000 distinct CDR3 sequences, roughly 11% of them present only once. The sequencing here drew on peripheral blood, taken 180 days after TCRalphabeta/CD19-depleted stem cell transplant. The receptors here all came from a male patient aged 2 to 10 who had a stem cell transplant for chronic granulomatous disease, so the T cells may come from the graft donor.

This clonotype came up many times. The chain carries TRBV6-2 or TRBV6-3 and TRBJ1-5; D is undetermined. V gave up 0 bases and J gave up 6 bases, with 18 bases separating them. This CDR3 has 17 residues. Germline CDR1 MNHEY, CDR2 SVGEGT. The CDR3 here is CASSYSLVWGSSQPQHF. The CDR3 DNA follows: TGTGCCAGCAGTTACTCTCTCGTATGGGGATCGAGTCAGCCCCAGCATTTT.

V usage is TRBV5-1 and J usage is TRBJ2-7; D assignment may be TRBD1 or TRBD2 (6 bases each). Trimming removed 4 bases at V and 1 base at J, with 9 bases between. CDR3 length: 13 amino acids. Germline lookup yields CDR1 SGHRS and CDR2 YFSETQ. The CDR3 loop is CASSAGHSYEQYF. The CDR3 nucleotides read TGCGCCAGCAGCGCGGGACATTCCTACGAGCAGTACTTC.

In this sample, this clonotype turned up many times. The chain recombines TRBV5-1 with TRBJ2-1; 11 bases are a match to TRBD2. This CDR3 is 15 amino acids long. Germline-derived CDR1 and CDR2 are SGHRS and YFSETQ. Trimming removed 4 bases from V and 6 bases from J; junction bases left unmatched: 6. This CDR3 reads CASSNLAGGGNEQFF. As DNA, the CDR3 is TGCGCCAGCAGCAACCTAGCGGGAGGTGGCAATGAGCAGTTCTTC.

This clonotype has a count of ten or more. In DNA form, the CDR3 reads TGTGCCAGCAGCCAAGTTGGACGGACCACAGATACGCAGTATTTT. As protein: CASSQVGRTTDTQYF. The rearrangement uses TRBV4-2 and TRBJ2-3; D remains unclear. The CDR3 sequence is 15 residues long. Germline values: CDR1 LGHNA, CDR2 YNFKEQ. V dropped 1 base and J dropped 2 bases, with 10 bases sitting between them.

In this sample, this clonotype turned up many times. The chain combines TRBV5-1 with TRBJ2-2; weak D call: TRBD1 (6 bases). CDR1 is SGHRS and CDR2 is YFSETQ in the germline V gene. The ends were cut back, 3 bases at V and 9 bases at J, with 18 bases in the middle. The CDR3 contains 15 residues. The CDR3 nucleotides are TGCGCCAGCAGCTATGACAGGATCACCTCCCGGGAGCTGTTTTTT. Translating it yields CASSYDRITSRELFF.

This clonotype was counted ten times or more. The V and J genes are TRBV10-3 and TRBJ2-7, with D uncertain. V was cut by 6 bases and J by 0 bases, with 12 bases left in between. CDR3 size: 14 residues. Germline V lookup: CDR1 ENHRY, CDR2 SYGVKD. The CDR3 coding sequence is TGTGCCATCAGGAAGACGGGTTTCTCCTACGAGCAGTACTTC. Translation gives CAIRKTGFSYEQYF.

This clonotype was seen ten or more times. The chain combines TRBV25-1 with TRBJ2-5, with 8 bases matching TRBD2. CDR1 and CDR2 from the germline V gene are MGHDK and SYGVNS. The trim removed 2 bases at V and 1 base at J, leaving 6 bases unmatched. The CDR3 loop spans 16 amino acids. CDR3 DNA sequence: TGTGCCAGCAGTGAAGGGGCGGGGGGAGTCCAAGAGACCCAGTACTTC. Its protein is CASSEGAGGVQETQYF. Full variable domain (rest looked up from reference TRBV25-1 and TRBJ2-5): EADIYQTPRYLVIGTGKKITLECSQTMGHDKMYWYQQDPGMELHLIHYSYGVNSTEKGDLSSESTVSRIRTEHFPLTLESARPSHTSQYLCASSEGAGGVQETQYFGPGTRLLVL.

The rearrangement uses TRBV7-6 and TRBJ2-1; D is perhaps TRBD1 or TRBD2 (6 bases each). The CDR3 is 15 residues long. Trimming cost V 0 bases and J 6 bases, with 12 bases left between them. Germline V gene sequence: CDR1 SGHVS, CDR2 FNYEAQ. In nucleotides, the CDR3 is TGTGCCAGCAGCTTAGCGTGGGGGGCAATCAATGAGCAGTTCTTC. As protein: CASSLAWGAINEQFF.

This clonotype was detected ten times or more. This chain uses TRBV12-3 or TRBV12-4 with TRBJ2-1; no clear D gene. The CDR3 runs 13 residues. The ends were cut back, 1 base at V and 9 bases at J, with 10 bases in the middle. CDR3: CASSLGLSGEQFF. CDR3 nucleotides: TGTGCCAGCAGTTTAGGTCTATCGGGTGAGCAGTTCTTC.

This sequence joins TRBV19 and TRBJ2-1; 11 bases are a match to TRBD2. Trimming removed 5 bases from V and 3 bases from J; junction bases left unmatched: 15. CDR3 length: 19 amino acids. Germline CDR1 LNHDA, CDR2 SQIVND (reference sequence). CDR3 nucleotide sequence: TGTGCCAGTAGTGCAATGGGCCCTTTAGCGGGAGGGTTCTACAATGAGCAGTTCTTC. Its protein product is CASSAMGPLAGGFYNEQFF.

Comment on this clonotype: A much more abundant neighbour one base away suggests this may be a read error. The CDR3 bases are TGTGCCAGCAGCTTAACAGGGGTTTTCTCCTACGAGCAGTGCTTC. This translates into CASSLTGVFSYEQCF. The rearrangement joins TRBV5-5 to TRBJ2-7, with TRBD1 matching over 7 bases. Germline V gives CDR1 SGHKS, CDR2 YYEKEE (reference sequence). The CDR3 covers 15 residues.

The chain joins TRBV4-2 to TRBJ1-1, with 9 bases lining up with TRBD1. Germline V CDR1 and CDR2: LGHNA, YNFKEQ. V lost 0 bases to trimming and J lost 8 bases; unmatched junction nucleotides: 4. This CDR3 comprises 14 residues. The CDR3 DNA is TGTGCCAGCAGCCAAGATCATGGGACAGGGGAAGCTTTCTTT. It encodes CASSQDHGTGEAFF.

This sequence joins TRBV28 and TRBJ2-7; TRBD2 aligns across 7 bases. Germline trimming cut 5 bases from V and 5 bases from J; bases unmatched to any gene: 0. This CDR3 comprises 11 residues. Germline V lookup: CDR1 MDHEN, CDR2 SYDVKM. CDR3 region: CASSGLDEQYF. CDR3 DNA: TGTGCCAGCAGTGGACTAGACGAGCAGTACTTC.

There are many counts of this clonotype. In DNA, the CDR3 is TGTGCCAGCAGAAGTGGCTCCGGGGAGCTGTTTTTT. Residues: CASRSGSGELFF. The J gene is TRBJ2-2, the V gene TRBV12-3 or TRBV12-4; D ambiguous. V lost 6 bases, J lost 6 bases, and 8 bases lay in between. The CDR3 loop spans 12 amino acids.

This clonotype came up many times. J is TRBJ2-3 and V is TRBV6-2 or TRBV6-3; D gene ambiguous. The CDR3 length is 13 residues. Germline lookup yields CDR1 MNHEY and CDR2 SVGEGT. Trimming removed 0 bases at V and 7 bases at J, with 8 bases between. CDR3 amino acids: CASSYSTLYTQYF. The CDR3 bases are TGTGCCAGCAGTTACTCGACCCTATATACGCAGTATTTT.

This clonotype was counted at least ten times. This chain joins TRBV20-1 and TRBJ2-5; 11 bases map to TRBD2. This CDR3 has 15 residues. V was clipped by 2 bases and J by 1 base; unmatched bases: 3. Germline assignment: CDR1 DFQATT and CDR2 SNEGSKA (reference sequence). CDR3 sequence (DNA): TGCAGTGCTAGACCGGGACTAGCGGTCCAAGAGACCCAGTACTTC. It yields the protein CSARPGLAVQETQYF.

As regards this clonotype: The junction differs from germline at one of its ends, possibly a read error. This chain connects TRBV4-1 to TRBJ2-1; the D gene could be TRBD1 or TRBD2 (5 bases each). The CDR3 length is 12 residues. Germline V gives CDR1 MGHRA, CDR2 YSYEKL. The CDR3 reads CASSQVGVALYF. CDR3 bases: TGCGCCAGCAGCCAAGTGGGGGTAGCCTTATACTTC.

This clonotype was recorded at least ten times. At one boundary the junction diverges from the germline segment, which might be a read error. CDR3 sequence reads: CASSSGAGQETRYF. In nucleotides, the CDR3 is TGTGCCAGCAGTTCTGGGGCGGGACAAGAGACCCGGTACTTC. V usage is TRBV11-2 and J usage is TRBJ2-5; D is tentatively TRBD1 or TRBD2 (6 bases each). The V gene's germline CDR1 is SGHAT and CDR2 FQNNGV. CDR3 length: 14 amino acids.

There are many counts of this clonotype. The chain has TRBV20-1 and TRBJ2-7, with D perhaps matching TRBD1 or TRBD2 (6 bases each). The CDR3 has 15 amino acids. Germline CDR1 is DFQATT and CDR2 is SNEGSKA (reference sequence). V lost 6 bases, J lost 0 bases, and 18 bases lay in between. This chain's CDR3 is CSAKGGKGPSYEQYF. As DNA, the CDR3 is TGCAGTGCCAAAGGGGGGAAGGGACCCTCCTACGAGCAGTACTTC.

This clonotype was seen repeatedly, ten times or more. The gene calls are TRBV20-1 and TRBJ1-5, with unresolved D. From germline, CDR1 is DFQATT and CDR2 SNEGSKA (reference sequence). V lost 6 bases, J lost 8 bases, and 29 bases lay in between. The CDR3 has 17 residues. CDR3 nucleotide sequence: TGCAGTGCCTTAATTTTGTCGGGCCGGAGTATCGGTGAGCCCCAGCATTTT. Protein sequence: CSALILSGRSIGEPQHF.

In this sample, this clonotype turned up many times. The chain is built from TRBV11-2 and TRBJ1-6, with D unresolved. This CDR3 spans 17 amino acids. V shed 0 bases and J shed 0 bases, with 9 bases lying between them. Germline V CDR1 and CDR2: SGHAT, FQNNGV. The CDR3 region has the DNA TGTGCCAGCAGCTTAGATCGTCATAGCTCCTATAATTCACCCCTCCACTTT. As protein: CASSLDRHSSYNSPLHF. The full variable domain, completed using reference TRBV11-2 and TRBJ1-6, is EAGVAQSPRYKIIEKRQSVAFWCNPISGHATLYWYQQILGQGPKLLIQFQNNGVVDDSQLPKDRFSAERLKGVDSTLKIQPAKLEDSAVYLCASSLDRHSSYNSPLHFGNGTRLTVT.

This clonotype has only one observation. J is TRBJ2-7 and V is TRBV7-2; D possibly corresponds to TRBD2 (9 bases). V was shortened by 6 bases and J by 3 bases, with 24 bases between the two germline ends. CDR1 and CDR2 (germline): SGHTA, FQGNSA. The CDR3 contains 17 residues. The CDR3 bases are TGTGCCAGCAGTCCCGGCGGGGGGGACAGGACCTTCTACGAGCAGTACTTC. Protein product: CASSPGGGDRTFYEQYF.

In this sample, this clonotype turned up many times. This sequence joins TRBV20-1 and TRBJ1-1; no clear D gene. Trimming cost V 0 bases and J 4 bases, with 9 bases left between them. This CDR3 is 13 amino acids long. Germline assignment: CDR1 DFQATT and CDR2 SNEGSKA (reference sequence). Here the CDR3 DNA reads TGCAGTGCTAGAGATGCGAGAGTCACTGAAGCTTTCTTT. It specifies CSARDARVTEAFF.

In this sample, this clonotype turned up many times. The J gene is TRBJ2-7, the V gene TRBV7-2; D perhaps matches TRBD1 (6 bases). Trimming left V 2 bases short and J 1 base short, with 18 bases between. Germline loops: CDR1 SGHTA, CDR2 FQGNSA. This CDR3 is built from 17 residues. The CDR3 spells CASSLFGLGANSYEQYF. Written as DNA, the CDR3 is TGTGCCAGCAGCTTATTCGGGCTGGGGGCGAATTCCTACGAGCAGTACTTC.

The sample holds many counts of this clonotype. This rearrangement joins TRBV12-3 or TRBV12-4 to TRBJ2-7; 15 nucleotides match TRBD2. The J segment lost 7 bases and the V segment lost 5 bases, leaving 6 bases of the junction unmatched. The CDR3 contains 15 residues. CDR3 bases: TGTGCCAGCAGTGGACTAGCGGGAGGGCTAAGGGAGCAGTACTTC. It codes for CASSGLAGGLREQYF.

This clonotype was seen many times. The chain joins TRBV20-1 to TRBJ2-1, with a tentative D call TRBD2 (6 bases). CDR1 and CDR2 (germline): DFQATT, SNEGSKA (reference sequence). This CDR3 has 14 amino acids. Trimming removed 5 bases at V and 10 bases at J, with 21 bases between. CDR3 in DNA: TGCAGTGCTGGGGGGTTACTAACTGGGTGGGAGCAGTTCTTC. Translation: CSAGGLLTGWEQFF.

A word on this clonotype: A much more abundant neighbour one base away suggests this may be a read error. The chain employs TRBV15 and TRBJ1-2; perhaps TRBD1 as D (5 bases). The CDR3 consists of 13 residues. Germline values: CDR1 LNHNV, CDR2 YYDKDF (reference sequence). The CDR3 coding sequence is TGTGCCACCTGCAGATCCAGGGTATTTGGCTACACCTTC. This gives the protein CATCRSRVFGYTF. Combining the CDR3 with reference TRBV15 and TRBJ1-2 gives the whole variable domain DAMVIQNPRYQVTQFGKPVTLSCSQTLNHNVMYWYQQKSSQAPKLLFHYYDKDFNNEADTPDNFQSRRPNTSFCFLDIRSPGLGDTAMYLCATCRSRVFGYTFGSGTRLTVV.

The chain recombines TRBV11-1 with TRBJ2-7, with a tentative D call TRBD1 (5 bases). V dropped 5 bases and J dropped 4 bases, with 21 bases sitting between them. The CDR3 extends over 16 amino acids. Germline V gene sequence: CDR1 SGHAT, CDR2 FQDESV (reference sequence). CDR3 amino acids: CASSNTGAGKAYEQYF. The CDR3 DNA follows: TGTGCCAGCAGCAACACTGGGGCAGGGAAGGCGTACGAGCAGTACTTC.

The rearrangement joins TRBV2 to TRBJ2-1; maybe TRBD1 (5 bases). The CDR3 totals 11 residues. The V gene's germline CDR1 is SNHLY and CDR2 FYNNEI. The ends were cut back, 9 bases at V and 4 bases at J, with 7 bases in the middle. CDR3 bases: TGTGCCAGTGACAGATACAATGAGCAGTTCTTC. Protein sequence: CASDRYNEQFF.

This clonotype was detected only a few times. The rearrangement joins TRBV4-1 to TRBJ1-2; no firm D call. Germline values: CDR1 MGHRA, CDR2 YSYEKL. Trimming left V 0 bases short and J 2 bases short, with 10 bases between. The CDR3 runs 15 residues. This CDR3 is CASSQEVGSNYGYTF. CDR3 coding DNA: TGCGCCAGCAGCCAAGAAGTGGGGTCAAACTATGGCTACACCTTC.

This clonotype was recorded a few times. The chain carries TRBV7-2 and TRBJ1-6; D remains ambiguous. The germline CDR1 and CDR2 sequences are SGHTA and FQGNSA. Trimming left V 0 bases short and J 7 bases short, with 10 bases between. CDR3 size: 15 residues. CDR3 residues: CASSLAGVINSPLHF. CDR3 nucleotide sequence: TGTGCCAGCAGCTTAGCGGGAGTAATCAATTCACCCCTCCACTTT.

This clonotype came up many times. The chain employs TRBV4-2 and TRBJ2-2; 7 bases match TRBD2. V lost 2 bases, J lost 7 bases, and 10 bases stayed unmatched. Germline V gives CDR1 LGHNA, CDR2 YNFKEQ. This CDR3 contains 16 residues. CDR3 protein: CASSQNAGERNGELFF. DNA of the CDR3: TGTGCCAGCAGCCAAAATGCGGGAGAACGGAACGGGGAGCTGTTTTTT.